These 6 T cell receptor beta chains were sequenced from one sample in a study of blood T cells in healthy people across ages. The use of a sample-barcoded 5' primer and a J-beta primer mix characterized a second PCR of about 7 to 12 cycles. TCRdb reprocessed the 5' RACE reads with MiXCR, giving one entry per CDR3 protein. The data show roughly 800,000 distinct CDR3 sequences, 53% seen once. Specimen: blood. The receptor set was obtained from a man older than 75 in good health.

The gene calls are TRBV6-5 and TRBJ2-1; TRBD2 aligns across 11 bases. Germline V lookup: CDR1 MNHEY, CDR2 SVGAGI. The CDR3 loop spans 15 amino acids. After removal of 6 bases from V and 5 bases from J, the junction contained 6 bases not matched to a gene. The CDR3 sequence: CASSRGTSGNNEQFF. CDR3 DNA sequence: TGTGCCAGCAGCCGAGGGACTAGCGGTAACAATGAGCAGTTCTTC.

On this clonotype itself: A much more abundant neighbour one base away suggests this may be a read error. The chain uses TRBV5-1 and TRBJ2-3; D call uncertain. Germline CDR1 and CDR2: SGHRS and YFSETQ. The CDR3 sequence is 12 residues long. CDR3 in DNA: TGCGCCTGCAGCTTGGCACTGGATACGCAGTATTTT. Translation gives CACSLALDTQYF. Variable domain in full (rest from reference TRBV5-1 and TRBJ2-3): KAGVTQTPRYLIKTRGQQVTLSCSPISGHRSVSWYQQTPGQGLQFLFEYFSETQRNKGNFPGRFSGRQFSNSRSEMNVSTLELGDSALYLCACSLALDTQYFGPGTRLTVL.

The chain has TRBV5-1 and TRBJ2-3; no definite D call. The CDR3 is 14 amino acids. The V end was cut by 4 bases, the J end by 2 bases, with 11 bases between. Germline V gene lookup returns CDR1 SGHRS and CDR2 YFSETQ. The CDR3 sequence is CASSLFEDTDTQYF. The CDR3 region has the DNA TGCGCCAGCAGCCTCTTTGAGGACACAGATACGCAGTATTTT.

This clonotype was counted between two and nine times. This CDR3 reads CATSRTGLHEQFF. CDR3 bases: TGTGCCACCAGTAGGACAGGGTTGCATGAGCAGTTCTTC. This chain joins TRBV24-1 and TRBJ2-1; TRBD1 matches at 8 bases. The CDR3 has 13 residues. The V gene's germline CDR1 is KGHDR and CDR2 SFDVKD. J lost 8 bases, V lost 6 bases, and 5 bases had no gene match.

This rearrangement joins TRBV9 to TRBJ2-4, with TRBD1 matching 8 bases. The last part of the DNA fits TRBJ2-7 better; the J call may be wrong. Germline CDR1 is SGDLS and CDR2 is YYNGEE. The CDR3 is 16 amino acids. This chain's CDR3 is CASSVRADRESYEQYF. In nucleotides, the CDR3 is TGTGCCAGCAGCGTCCGCGCGGACAGGGAAAGTTACGAGCAGTACTTC.

Comments on this clonotype: A much larger clone lies one base from this, so it may be a read error. The chain joins TRBV20-1 to TRBJ1-5, with D perhaps TRBD1 (5 bases). V was cut by 3 bases and J by 2 bases, with 14 bases left in between. The CDR3 runs 15 residues. Germline V lookup: CDR1 DFQATT, CDR2 SNEGSKA (reference sequence). The CDR3 loop reads CSASFGRGGNQPQHF. In DNA form, the CDR3 reads TGCAGTGCTAGTTTCGGGCGAGGGGGCAATCAGCCCCAGCATTTT.